This T cell receptor (beta chain) came from a study of regulatory T cells in long-lasting Graves disease. Assembly of TCR beta libraries relied on iRepertoire HTBI primers together with Arm-PCR of CDR3 regions. Per the original data handling: Looking across samples, the authors found approximately 60 TRBV and 15 or so TRBJ segments. One entry per CDR3 protein results from TCRdb running MiXCR on the multiplex PCR reads. The V and J calls and clone size are TCRdb's, not the authors'. The table includes over 250,000 distinct CDR3 sequences, 22% detected once. Study-wide findings and caveats: Study of thyroid tissue was not done, with only peripheral blood studied. More public clonotypes were shared by persistent patients (fewer than 3,000) than by new patients (more than 950).

The time point here: persistent/refractory GD, antithyroid drugs over 5 years with positive TRAb. RNA isolated from PBMCs was used to make the TCR library. Collection of peripheral blood (about 10 milliliters) was done using EDTA tubes. The CDR3 has 13 amino acids. Trimming cost V 3 bases and J 3 bases; bases outside gene matches: 2. From germline, CDR1 is SGDLS and CDR2 YYNGEE. This clonotype was detected a few times. What it binds is not known. The chain recombines TRBV9 with TRBJ2-5; 7 bases line up with TRBD1. The sample here was peripheral blood mononuclear cells (PBMCs), taken when the disease was refractory, from a patient treated with antithyroid drugs. The clonotype comes from a female donor with Graves disease. DNA for the CDR3: TGTGCCAGCAGCGAGGGACAGAAAGAGACCCAGTACTTC. Amino acid sequence: CASSEGQKETQYF. The full variable domain, rest sourced from reference TRBV9 and TRBJ2-5, is DSGVTQTPKHLITATGQRVTLRCSPRSGDLSVYWYQQSLDQGLQFLIQYYNGEERAKGNILERFSAQQFPDLHSELNLSSLELGDSALYFCASSEGQKETQYFGPGTRLLVL.